This TCR beta chain was observed in a study of cytomegalovirus exposure and HLA in healthy donors. PCR amplification relied on 60 Vbeta primers (plus 13 Jbeta primers). Measured with immunoSEQ multiplex PCR; TCRdb has only the in-frame clones, and not every one. The table includes approximately 150,000 clones, 80% detected once. Study-wide results and caveats: It was shown in a later analysis that HLA-associated TCR beta chains were more clonally expanded than other, equally common chains.

Concerning this clone: The antigen remains undetermined.

Germline loops: CDR1 SGHTA, CDR2 FQGNSA. The CDR3 consists of 17 residues. The V segment lost 3 bases and the J segment 5 bases; nucleotides outside the gene matches: 15. The sequencing input was PBMCs. The sequence was collected from a young woman in good health and CMV-seronegative. The chain joins TRBV7-2 to TRBJ2-7, with 8 bases fitting TRBD1. The CDR3 is CASSLRPAGTGHNEQYF. DNA for the CDR3: TGTGCCAGCAGCTTGAGGCCGGCCGGGACAGGACATAACGAGCAGTACTTC.